These 14 T cell receptor beta chains share one sample of origin, sequenced in a study of T-cell reconstitution after alpha-beta-depleted transplantation in children. The library targeted TCRbeta and was prepared with unique molecular identifiers. TCRdb itself ran the PCR reads through MiXCR, one entry per CDR3 protein. The profile shows 400,000 to 500,000 distinct CDR3 sequences, around 9.9% of them singletons. Sequencing was performed on PBMCs from the stem cell graft donor, taken from the stem cell graft. The receptors shown here come from a human donor who donated a stem cell graft to a child with acute myeloid leukemia.

The J gene is TRBJ2-7, the V gene TRBV6-1; TRBD1 might be the D (6 bases). Per the germline V gene, CDR1 is MNHNS and CDR2 is SASEGT. Trimming removed 6 bases at V and 2 bases at J, with 14 bases between. The CDR3 extends over 14 amino acids. The CDR3 region is CASRTGTPAYEQYF. The CDR3 nucleotides read TGTGCCAGCAGGACCGGGACACCGGCCTACGAGCAGTACTTC.

CDR3 DNA: TGTGCCAGCAGTTACCGACCCGGCTCCTACGAGCAGTACTTC. The encoded protein is CASSYRPGSYEQYF. V usage is TRBV6-5 and J usage is TRBJ2-7, with D unresolved. This CDR3 region has 14 residues. V was clipped by 2 bases and J by 0 bases, with 8 bases between them. In germline, CDR1 is MNHEY, CDR2 SVGAGI.

The chain links TRBV29-1 to TRBJ1-2; the D gene is possibly TRBD1 (6 bases). The CDR3 has 14 residues. The germline V gene encodes CDR1 SQVTM and CDR2 ANQGSEA. Trimming stripped 4 bases from V and 1 base from J, with 13 bases between. CDR3 protein: CSVADRTINYGYTF. CDR3 nucleotide sequence: TGCAGCGTTGCCGACAGGACGATTAACTATGGCTACACCTTC.

This rearrangement joins TRBV20-1 to TRBJ2-1; the match to TRBD1 covers 9 bases. Germline V CDR1 and CDR2: DFQATT, SNEGSKA (reference sequence). V shed 6 bases and J 8 bases; nucleotides not matched to a gene: 17. The CDR3 has 16 amino acids. Written as DNA, the CDR3 is TGCAGTGCCCCGGGGGCCGGGACAGGGCTTATCGATGAGCAGTTCTTC. It is translated as CSAPGAGTGLIDEQFF.

This clonotype was counted a few times. This chain links TRBV11-2 with TRBJ1-4, with D perhaps TRBD1 (5 bases). Trimming removed 5 bases from V and 7 bases from J, with 23 bases in between. This CDR3 is built from 17 residues. Germline lookup yields CDR1 SGHAT and CDR2 FQNNGV. CDR3 residues: CASSLPPRDGIGEKLFF. DNA for the CDR3: TGTGCCAGCAGCCTGCCCCCTCGGGACGGGATCGGTGAAAAACTGTTTTTT.

The chain combines TRBV20-1 with TRBJ2-2, with 12 bases that match TRBD2. J gave up 5 bases and V 0 bases, and 4 bases lay outside the gene matches. The germline CDR1 and CDR2 sequences are DFQATT and SNEGSKA (reference sequence). This CDR3 has 16 residues. The CDR3 sequence is CSARDPTSGRTGELFF. The DNA for the CDR3 is TGCAGTGCTAGAGATCCGACTAGCGGGAGAACCGGGGAGCTGTTTTTT.

This clonotype has ten or more counts. The CDR3 reads CASSHVTGTPRETQYF. CDR3 coding DNA: TGTGCCAGCAGCCATGTGACCGGGACCCCTAGAGAGACCCAGTACTTC. The rearrangement links TRBV3-1 to TRBJ2-5, with D perhaps given as TRBD1 or TRBD2 (5 bases each). The CDR3 covers 16 residues. V lost 3 bases and J lost 4, with 18 bases in between. Germline CDR1 is LGHDT and CDR2 is YNNKEL (reference sequence).

The gene calls are TRBV2 and TRBJ1-1, with D unresolved. Germline V gene sequence: CDR1 SNHLY, CDR2 FYNNEI. V lost 6 bases, J lost 6 bases, and 14 bases lay in between. This CDR3 contains 13 residues. The CDR3 loop is CASRERRAAEAFF. In DNA form, the CDR3 reads TGTGCCAGCAGAGAAAGACGGGCAGCTGAAGCTTTCTTT.

Only a few counts were recorded for this clonotype. This chain joins TRBV20-1 and TRBJ1-1; TRBD1 aligns across 9 bases. V was pared by 5 bases and J by 5 bases, with 6 bases of the junction left unmatched. Germline values: CDR1 DFQATT, CDR2 SNEGSKA (reference sequence). The CDR3 spans 13 residues. CDR3 amino acids: CSAGTGGWTEAFF. For the CDR3, the DNA is TGCAGTGCTGGTACAGGGGGCTGGACTGAAGCTTTCTTT.

The chain couples TRBV10-3 to TRBJ2-5; perhaps TRBD2 as D (5 bases). The V end was cut by 6 bases, the J end by 0 bases, with 14 bases between. This CDR3 is 15 amino acids long. Germline CDR1 and CDR2: ENHRY and SYGVKD. In DNA, the CDR3 is TGTGCCATCAGCTATCATCGGGAAAACCAAGAGACCCAGTACTTC. Translation gives CAISYHRENQETQYF.

This clonotype turned up a few times. The J gene is TRBJ1-5, the V gene TRBV27; D is possibly TRBD1 (5 bases). CDR3 size: 14 residues. V was shortened by 2 bases and J by 7 bases, with 12 bases between the two germline ends. Looked up from germline, CDR1 is MNHEY and CDR2 is SMNVEV (reference sequence). CDR3 nucleotide sequence: TGTGCCAGCAGTTTAGCAGGGATCGGGCAGCCCCAGCATTTT. It is translated as CASSLAGIGQPQHF.

The chain uses TRBV7-8 and TRBJ2-1, with D possibly matching TRBD2 (6 bases). V lost 6 bases to trimming and J lost 5 bases, with 20 bases between them. The germline CDR1 and CDR2 sequences are SGHVS and FQNEAQ. This CDR3 region has 16 residues. The CDR3 spells CASRKGRLGKNNEQFF. In DNA form, the CDR3 reads TGTGCCAGCAGAAAGGGGAGGCTGGGGAAAAACAATGAGCAGTTCTTC.

This clonotype has only a few counts. The J gene is TRBJ1-2, the V gene TRBV20-1; possibly TRBD1 for D (5 bases). There are 15 residues in the CDR3. Germline loops: CDR1 DFQATT, CDR2 SNEGSKA (reference sequence). Trimming pared 0 bases from V and 3 bases from J, leaving 14 bases between. CDR3 DNA: TGCAGTGCTAGAGAATTGACCAGAGGGGACTATGGCTACACCTTC. Amino acid sequence: CSARELTRGDYGYTF.

The chain carries TRBV11-1 and TRBJ2-1, with D tentatively TRBD2 (6 bases). V lost 6 bases and J 2 bases, leaving 14 bases between the germline ends. There are 15 residues in the CDR3. Germline assignment: CDR1 SGHAT and CDR2 FQDESV (reference sequence). CDR3 in amino acids: CASRPKGGTYNEQFF. The CDR3 DNA sequence: TGTGCCAGCAGACCTAAAGGCGGGACCTACAATGAGCAGTTCTTC.